This T cell receptor beta chain was recovered during a study of shared clonotypes between healthy human individuals. Study summary: Three plates were used per donor for CD4 naive, three for CD4 memory, two for CD8 naive and one for CD8 memory. Findings and limits, study-wide: Incompleteness in sorted-subset sequencing, despite large depth, was shown by rarefaction.

Terminally differentiated effector memory CD45RA+ cells were left out of the naive CD8 fraction, which was CD45RO-negative and positively selected for CCR7. TCRdb's table, derived via immunoSEQ multiplex PCR, lists solely in-frame clones and lacks some. The sample has about 1,900,000 clones, over 85% seen once; the top ten hold roughly 1.2%. Germline values: CDR1 SGHTA, CDR2 FQGNSA. Trimming stripped 0 bases from V and 2 bases from J, with 8 bases between. CDR3 length equals 14 residues. Turning to this clone: Its antigen remains unidentified.

The chain has TRBV7-2 and TRBJ2-7, with D uncertain. This TCR came from a man between 18 and 35 years old in good health. Sequencing was carried out using naive CD8+ T cells sorted from blood. CDR3 DNA sequence: TGTGCCAGCAGCTTAGCGGGCAGCACCTACGAGCAGTACTTC. It yields the protein CASSLAGSTYEQYF.